A single sample gave rise to the 14 T cell receptor beta chains below, sequenced in a study of T cells in Graves' hyperthyroidism and ophthalmopathy. It was RNA transcripts that yielded the amplified TCR beta CDR3 regions. When the TCR CDR3 underwent first-round RT-PCR, the HTBI primer set was used. TCRdb processed the multiplex PCR reads anew with MiXCR; each CDR3 protein has one entry. The sample carries about 740,000 distinct CDR3 sequences, around 15% recorded once. The sample was blood. The receptors originated from a woman aged 18-29 years with Graves' hyperthyroidism.

This sequence joins TRBV7-6 and TRBJ2-1; D is unclear. The CDR3 runs to 14 residues. Germline lookup yields CDR1 SGHVS and CDR2 FNYEAQ. The V end lost 4 bases, the J end lost 10 bases, and 17 bases lay between the germline ends. CDR3 DNA: TGTGCCAGCAGCTACCTGATTATGATAGGGGAGCAGTTCTTC. It codes for CASSYLIMIGEQFF.

The table lists this clonotype with many counts. The CDR3 loop reads CATSRDLGNYEQYF. CDR3 nucleotides: TGTGCCACCAGCAGAGATCTCGGCAACTACGAGCAGTACTTC. This rearrangement joins TRBV15 to TRBJ2-7; unclear D gene. Germline CDR1 reads LNHNV; CDR2 reads YYDKDF (reference sequence). V shed 0 bases and J shed 3 bases, with 9 bases lying between them. CDR3 length: 14 residues.

This clonotype was observed at least ten times. The chain carries TRBV12-3 or TRBV12-4 and TRBJ1-5; a possible D gene is TRBD1 (6 bases). CDR3 length equals 14 residues. V shed 2 bases and J shed 5 bases, with 10 bases lying between them. The CDR3 reads CASSLRGFDQPQHF. For the CDR3, the DNA is TGTGCCAGCAGTTTAAGGGGGTTTGATCAGCCCCAGCATTTT.

A few counts support this clonotype. The rearrangement joins TRBV6-1 to TRBJ2-2; no clear D. The CDR3 totals 15 residues. Germline CDR1 reads MNHNS; CDR2 reads SASEGT. V was cut by 9 bases and J by 2 bases, with 16 bases left in between. The CDR3 nucleotides are TGTGCCAGTAGAGGCTACGCTAGTAACACCGGGGAGCTGTTTTTT. Residues: CASRGYASNTGELFF.

This clonotype was counted only a few times. The CDR3 is CASSHSGDRYEQFF. The CDR3 DNA follows: TGTGCCAGCAGCCACTCGGGGGACCGGTATGAGCAGTTCTTC. The chain employs TRBV14 and TRBJ2-1; a possible D gene is TRBD2 (6 bases). This CDR3 contains 14 residues. The germline V gene encodes CDR1 SGHDN and CDR2 FVKESK. The V and J ends lost 3 bases and 8 bases respectively, with 14 bases between them.

This clonotype has at least ten counts. The CDR3 nucleotides are TGCAGTGCTAGAAACACAGGGGGCGGGGACACCGGGGAGCTGTTTTTT. Protein sequence: CSARNTGGGDTGELFF. The chain joins TRBV20-1 to TRBJ2-2, with 9 positions matching TRBD1. This CDR3 region has 16 residues. V was clipped by 2 bases and J by 3 bases; unmatched bases: 7. Germline V CDR1 and CDR2: DFQATT, SNEGSKA (reference sequence).

This clonotype has only a few counts. The chain uses TRBV6-1 and TRBJ1-1; 9 bases fit TRBD1. The CDR3 runs 14 residues. V lost 8 bases, J lost 5 bases, and 9 bases stayed unmatched. Looked up from germline, CDR1 is MNHNS and CDR2 is SASEGT. CDR3 nucleotide sequence: TGTGCCAGCCAGGACAGGGGTATGAGTACTGAAGCTTTCTTT. This encodes CASQDRGMSTEAFF.

A single count supports this clonotype. V gene TRBV7-6 combines with J gene TRBJ2-7; D is unresolved. V lost 2 bases to trimming and J lost 4 bases, with 24 bases between them. The CDR3 runs 18 residues. The germline CDR1 and CDR2 sequences are SGHVS and FNYEAQ. The CDR3 spells CASSLSNDEAWAPYEQYF. CDR3 DNA: TGTGCCAGCAGCTTATCAAATGATGAAGCCTGGGCGCCTTACGAGCAGTACTTC.

The sample holds a few counts of this clonotype. The chain couples TRBV27 to TRBJ2-7; TRBD2 might be the D (6 bases). V lost 2 bases and J 3 bases, leaving 11 bases between the germline ends. The germline CDR1 and CDR2 sequences are MNHEY and SMNVEV (reference sequence). The CDR3 contains 14 residues. CDR3 coding DNA: TGTGCCAGCAGTTTACAAGTGGGAGGCTACGAGCAGTACTTC. This translates into CASSLQVGGYEQYF.

The V gene is TRBV20-1, the J gene TRBJ1-1; tentatively, D is TRBD1 (5 bases). V was trimmed by 6 bases and J by 7 bases, leaving 12 bases between them. The length of the CDR3 is 11 residues. Germline V CDR1 and CDR2: DFQATT, SNEGSKA (reference sequence). As DNA, the CDR3 is TGCAGTGCCTTAAGACAGATTGAAGCTTTCTTT. Encoded protein: CSALRQIEAFF.

This clonotype occurred many times. The V gene is TRBV7-2, the J gene TRBJ2-4; D perhaps matches TRBD1 (6 bases). Germline CDR1 reads SGHTA; CDR2 reads FQGNSA. Between the trimmed V and J ends, which lost 0 bases and 6 bases, there was a span of 15 bases. CDR3 length: 16 amino acids. Here the CDR3 reads CASSLARGGFGNIQYF. The CDR3 DNA follows: TGTGCCAGCAGCTTAGCCAGGGGCGGGTTCGGAAACATTCAGTACTTC.

In its sample, this clonotype was seen a few times. The rearrangement links TRBV9 to TRBJ2-7; possibly TRBD1 or TRBD2 for D (5 bases each). Germline CDR1 is SGDLS and CDR2 is YYNGEE. V lost 0 bases and J lost 0, with 10 bases in between. The CDR3 length is 15 residues. This chain's CDR3 is CASSVGDGFSYEQYF. DNA for the CDR3: TGTGCCAGCAGCGTAGGGGACGGGTTCTCCTACGAGCAGTACTTC.

At least ten counts were recorded for this clonotype. The CDR3 DNA is TGTGCCTGGAACAGTTATCGGGGAGGGCCCAACATTCAGTACTTC. This codes for CAWNSYRGGPNIQYF. The chain links TRBV30 to TRBJ2-4; 7 bases match TRBD2. Unmatched junction bases numbered 13, after V lost 4 bases and J lost 7 bases. Germline CDR1 is GTSNPN and CDR2 is SVGIG (reference sequence). CDR3 size: 15 residues. Complete variable domain (other parts from reference TRBV30 and TRBJ2-4): SQTIHQWPATLVQPVGSPLSLECTVEGTSNPNLYWYRQAAGRGLQLLFYSVGIGQISSEVPQNLSASRPQDRQFILSSKKLLLSDSGFYLCAWNSYRGGPNIQYFGAGTRLSVL.

The rearrangement joins TRBV7-9 to TRBJ1-4; D gene uncertain. The CDR3 runs to 12 residues. Trimming took 5 bases from V and 8 from J, leaving 9 bases between them. Germline CDR1 is SEHNR and CDR2 is FQNEAQ (reference sequence). The CDR3 DNA reads TGTGCCAGCAGCACAGATACCGAAAAACTGTTTTTT. Translating it yields CASSTDTEKLFF.